The T cell receptor beta chain under discussion was sequenced for a study of blood T cell repertoires in COVID-19. Study-wide background: Sites in the United States, Italy and Spain provided acute and convalescent COVID-19 samples. T cells, B-cell-depleted T cells, or PBMCs supplied cDNA or gDNA.

The J segment lost 4 bases and the V segment lost 0 bases, leaving 5 bases of the junction unmatched. The CDR3 is 16 amino acids. Germline V gene data show CDR1 as LGHDT and CDR2 as YNNKEL (reference sequence). Source study methods: Amplifying reference gene primers gave estimates of nucleated cell counts. Assay used: immunoSEQ multiplex PCR; TCRdb lists only in-frame clones, some missing. V, J and clone size reflect that table, while D and trimming were determined from the DNA. The sample has roughly 190,000 clones; 86% are singletons. Material for sequencing was peripheral blood. The chain uses TRBV3-1 (or the pseudogene TRBV3-2) and TRBJ1-2; 10 bases fit TRBD1. The sequence was collected from a man in his sixties or seventies with acute or convalescent COVID-19. This chain's CDR3 is CASSQEGGTGVYGYTF. CDR3 sequence (DNA): TGTGCCAGCAGCCAAGAAGGAGGGACAGGGGTCTATGGCTACACCTTC.